This entry features one T cell receptor beta chain sequence. It has no known antigen specificity. Base quality data are lacking; no much larger clone is found one base away. The treatment or condition label here, explained by the study, means: live attenuated yellow fever vaccine strain. Two biological replicates of bulk PBMCs were collected at each blood-draw timepoint. A standard Ficoll-Paque protocol was used to isolate PBMCs from peripheral blood. TriZol was used to extract RNA from bulk PBMCs, from CD4 and CD8 fractions, and from dextramer-positive and dextramer-negative fractions. This record belongs to a study of T cells after yellow fever vaccination (dated by TCRdb to between 2017 and 2020). As for the study more broadly: Libraries from fractions with low cell numbers were prepared with the SMART-Seq v4 Ultra Low Input RNA kit. Two healthy male donors made up the cohort, one aged 18 to 29 years and the other aged 30 to 39 years. To follow T-cell clones before and after primary and booster YFV17D yellow fever vaccination, bulk TCR alpha and beta repertoires were sequenced over time. Blood was collected at multiple timepoints before and after primary and secondary immunization, and bulk PBMC replicates and cell subsets were isolated.

CDR1 and CDR2 were assigned from the germline V gene as LGHNA and YSLEER. Here V drops 1 base and J drops 0 bases, and the junction holds 8 bases not matched to any gene. From the cysteine up to the phenylalanine, the CDR3 has a length of 17 residues. Here the CDR3 DNA is all that survives: 51 bases in frame from base 1. TCR cDNA was synthesized by 5'RACE template switching, through which a universal primer site and unique molecular identifiers were introduced. Priming of cDNA synthesis was performed from both the TCR alpha and TCR beta constant segments. Libraries were amplified in two PCR steps, with sample barcodes and sequencing adapters added in the second step. Sequencing of the libraries was done on either Illumina HiSeq 2500 (2x100 bp) or NovaSeq (2x150 bp). The study's own analysis went as follows. Reads were demultiplexed and collapsed into UMI consensus sequences with MIGEC, and V(D)J alignment was performed with MiXCR. Vaccine-responding clonotypes were identified with edgeR using replicate PBMC samples, with FDR below 0.01 and a log2 fold change above 5 up to day 15 being required. Each bulk clonotype was labeled CD4 or CD8 based on which sequenced repertoire, CD4 or CD8, contained the clonotype at higher abundance. Through fastp at Q25 and MiXCR, TCRdb rebuilt clones from the public reads, retaining in-frame beta chains. When rows share a CDR3 protein, they turn into one entry using the most common DNA and genes. These V and J calls derive from TCRdb rather than the authors' analysis. Across this sample there are approximately 510,000 distinct CDR3 sequences, with 21% seen only once. 15% to 20% of the sample rests with the top ten.

Results the study describes overall, beyond this receptor: Most clones expanded after primary vaccination were re-detected after the booster (almost 98% of CD4 and 88% of CD8), suggesting broad memory maintenance. Because the study included only a couple of donors, the extent to which the findings can be generalized is limited. A small fraction of clonotypes appeared in both the CD4 and CD8 compartments, likely as a result of convergent recombination. FACS-sorted repertoires could contain abundant contaminating clonotypes from the bulk population, so computational filtering was required. Compared with the primary T-cell response, the secondary T-cell response was weaker but faster, peaking on day 5 rather than day 15.

Sequenced material: PBMCs, taken approximately 22 days after the first yellow fever vaccination. This TCR was sampled from a man aged 18 to 29 who received the YFV17D yellow fever vaccine. Here the chain combines TRBV4-3 and TRBJ2-5, with 7 central nucleotides matching TRBD2. The sequenced DNA: TGCGCCAGCAGCCAAGTGGAAGCGGGATCGTACCAAGAGACCCAGTACTTC. Its coded protein is CASSQVEAGSYQETQYF.